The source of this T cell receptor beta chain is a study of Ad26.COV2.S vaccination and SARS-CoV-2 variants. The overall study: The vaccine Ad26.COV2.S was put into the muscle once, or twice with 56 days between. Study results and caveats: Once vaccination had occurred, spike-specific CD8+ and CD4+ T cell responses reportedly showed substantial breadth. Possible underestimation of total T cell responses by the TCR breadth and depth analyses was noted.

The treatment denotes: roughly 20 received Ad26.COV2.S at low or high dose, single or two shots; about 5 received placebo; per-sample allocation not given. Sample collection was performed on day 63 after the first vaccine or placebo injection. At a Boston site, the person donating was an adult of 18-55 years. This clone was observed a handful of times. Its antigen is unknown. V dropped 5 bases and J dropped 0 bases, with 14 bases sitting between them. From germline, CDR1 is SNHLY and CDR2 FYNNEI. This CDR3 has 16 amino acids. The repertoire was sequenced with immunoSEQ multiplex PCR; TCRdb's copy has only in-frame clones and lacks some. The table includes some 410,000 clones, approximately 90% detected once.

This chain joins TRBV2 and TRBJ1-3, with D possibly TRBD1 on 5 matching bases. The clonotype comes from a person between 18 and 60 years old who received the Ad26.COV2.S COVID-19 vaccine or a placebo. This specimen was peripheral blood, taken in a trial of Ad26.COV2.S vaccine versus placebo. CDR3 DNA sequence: TGTGCCAGCAGTAAACTAGACAGCTACTCTGGAAACACCATATATTTT. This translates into CASSKLDSYSGNTIYF.